The 21 T cell receptor beta chains below all came from one sample that was sequenced in a study of blood T cells in healthy people across ages. Alongside a J-beta primer mix, a sample-barcoded 5' primer served in a second PCR lasting roughly 6 to 11 cycles. TCRdb used MiXCR to reprocess the 5' RACE reads, holding one entry per CDR3 protein. Among around 820,000 distinct CDR3 sequences listed, around 25% were seen once. These data were likewise used in another study, on T cells of mothers and their children.

Source material: blood. The source is a boy younger than 18 in good health.

This clonotype was recorded a few times. The rearrangement uses TRBV6-6 and TRBJ1-3; D is ambiguous. Trimming pared 2 bases from V and 0 bases from J, leaving 8 bases between. This CDR3 comprises 15 residues. Per the germline V gene, CDR1 is MNHNY and CDR2 is SVGAGI (reference sequence). CDR3 DNA sequence: TGTGCCAGCAGTTACGGCGGGGACTCTGGAAACACCATATATTTT. Translation: CASSYGGDSGNTIYF.

The chain carries TRBV20-1 and TRBJ2-5; D gene ambiguous. This CDR3 is 14 amino acids long. CDR1 is DFQATT, CDR2 SNEGSKA, per germline (reference sequence). Trimming cost V 6 bases and J 5 bases, with 19 bases left between them. The CDR3 nucleotides are TGCAGTGCCCTTAAGAAAGGACGGACGGAGACCCAGTACTTC. This encodes CSALKKGRTETQYF.

This clonotype came up once. The chain couples TRBV27 to TRBJ2-1; D is unclear. The CDR3 is 14 amino acids. V lost 5 bases, J lost 5 bases, and 13 bases lay in between. In germline, CDR1 is MNHEY, CDR2 SMNVEV (reference sequence). CDR3 in DNA: TGTGCCAGCAGTCCTCAAGCGTACGACAATGAGCAGTTCTTC. Encoded protein: CASSPQAYDNEQFF.

The J gene is TRBJ2-1, the V gene TRBV28, with 8 bases fitting TRBD1. Germline assignment: CDR1 MDHEN and CDR2 SYDVKM. Germline trimming cut 4 bases from V and 5 bases from J; bases unmatched to any gene: 7. CDR3 length: 15 residues. The CDR3 loop is CASSSRDRPNNEQFF. The CDR3 DNA is TGTGCCAGCAGTTCCCGGGACAGGCCTAACAATGAGCAGTTCTTC. The whole variable domain, remainder taken from reference TRBV28 and TRBJ2-1, is DVKVTQSSRYLVKRTGEKVFLECVQDMDHENMFWYRQDPGLGLRLIYFSYDVKMKEKGDIPEGYSVSREKKERFSLILESASTNQTSMYLCASSSRDRPNNEQFFGPGTRLTVL.

This clonotype has a handful of counts. The chain uses TRBV12-3 or TRBV12-4 and TRBJ1-1; the D gene is possibly TRBD1 (6 bases). The CDR3 loop spans 16 amino acids. Trimming took off 5 bases at V and 3 bases at J, with 19 bases between the two ends. CDR3 bases: TGTGCCAGCAGTCCTACAAATCCAGGGGTTTACACTGAAGCTTTCTTT. Protein product: CASSPTNPGVYTEAFF.

This chain uses TRBV6-2 or TRBV6-3 with TRBJ2-1, with TRBD2 matching over 10 bases. V shed 2 bases and J 4 bases; nucleotides not matched to a gene: 14. Germline V lookup: CDR1 MNHEY, CDR2 SVGEGT. The CDR3 contains 19 residues. The CDR3 sequence: CASSYGPRSSGRVYNEQFF. CDR3 coding DNA: TGTGCCAGCAGTTACGGACCGCGCTCTAGCGGGAGAGTATACAATGAGCAGTTCTTC.

The chain carries TRBV7-8 and TRBJ2-5; maybe TRBD1 (6 bases). This CDR3 is built from 16 residues. V was pared by 5 bases and J by 5 bases, with 21 bases between. CDR1 and CDR2 (germline): SGHVS, FQNEAQ. CDR3 coding DNA: TGTGCCAGCAGCCTGTACCAGGGGCTCTTGGGGGAGACCCAGTACTTC. Translated: CASSLYQGLLGETQYF.

This clonotype was counted between two and nine times. For the CDR3, the DNA is TGCGCCAGCAGCCCCCAGGGGGGTGAAGCTTTCTTT. It yields the protein CASSPQGGEAFF. The V and J genes are TRBV5-1 and TRBJ1-1, with 7 bases aligning to TRBD1. V was clipped by 4 bases and J by 7 bases; unmatched bases: 4. The CDR3 sequence is 12 residues long. CDR1 SGHRS and CDR2 YFSETQ come from the germline V gene.

This chain joins TRBV4-3 and TRBJ2-1, with TRBD2 matching over 11 bases. The germline V gene encodes CDR1 LGHNA and CDR2 YSLEER. Unmatched junction bases numbered 11, after V lost 0 bases and J lost 7 bases. This CDR3 has 18 residues. This CDR3 is CASSQDRVAGGPRNEQFF. Here the CDR3 DNA reads TGCGCCAGCAGCCAAGATCGTGTAGCGGGAGGGCCTAGGAATGAGCAGTTCTTC.

Many counts were recorded for this clonotype. As DNA, the CDR3 is TGTGCCAGCAGTCGCTACAGGGGGGACTATGGCTACACCTTC. It yields the protein CASSRYRGDYGYTF. J is TRBJ1-2 and V is TRBV27; 8 bases are a match to TRBD1. The J segment lost 3 bases and the V segment lost 5 bases, leaving 5 bases of the junction unmatched. The germline gives CDR1 MNHEY, CDR2 SMNVEV (reference sequence). The CDR3 runs 14 residues.

J is TRBJ2-5 and V is TRBV29-1, with D possibly matching TRBD2 (5 bases). The end of the DNA aligns better with TRBJ2-7, so the J call may be wrong. The CDR3 length is 13 residues. Per germline, CDR1 SQVTM and CDR2 ANQGSEA. The CDR3 spells CSVGDGVSYEQYF. Written as DNA, the CDR3 is TGCAGCGTTGGCGACGGGGTCTCCTACGAGCAGTACTTC.

This clonotype has just one count. This chain uses TRBV12-3 or TRBV12-4 with TRBJ2-7, with D possibly called TRBD1 or TRBD2 (6 bases each). V was trimmed by 7 bases and J by 0 bases, leaving 10 bases between them. The CDR3 has 13 residues. The CDR3, as DNA: TGTGCCAGCAATGGGGGGCCCTCCTACGAGCAGTACTTC. Translating gives CASNGGPSYEQYF.

The chain recombines TRBV6-1 with TRBJ1-1, with 9 nucleotides matching TRBD1. V was clipped by 5 bases and J by 5 bases; unmatched bases: 3. The CDR3 sequence is 13 residues long. Germline V lookup: CDR1 MNHNS, CDR2 SASEGT. The CDR3 here is CASSTQGATEAFF. The CDR3 region has the DNA TGTGCCAGCAGTACACAGGGGGCAACTGAAGCTTTCTTT.

The V and J genes are TRBV7-6 and TRBJ2-5; 9 nucleotides align to TRBD1. The V gene end was trimmed by 5 bases and the J gene end by 2 bases; junction bases not matched to a gene: 6. The germline V gene encodes CDR1 SGHVS and CDR2 FNYEAQ. The CDR3 length is 15 residues. CDR3 loop: CASSAGQGLQETQYF. CDR3 DNA: TGTGCCAGCAGCGCAGGACAGGGGCTTCAAGAGACCCAGTACTTC.

The chain recombines TRBV29-1 with TRBJ2-4; maybe TRBD1 (5 bases). The CDR3 is 16 amino acids. V was shortened by 0 bases and J by 2 bases, with 14 bases between the two germline ends. Germline V lookup: CDR1 SQVTM, CDR2 ANQGSEA. In DNA, the CDR3 is TGCAGCGTTGAAGATCCCCAGGGTGGAACCAAAAACATTCAGTACTTC. This codes for CSVEDPQGGTKNIQYF.

V is TRBV7-2 and J is TRBJ1-2, with D hard to call. The germline V gene has CDR1 SGHTA and CDR2 FQGNSA. V lost 5 bases and J 4 bases, leaving 14 bases between the germline ends. CDR3 length equals 14 residues. The CDR3 coding sequence is TGTGCCAGCAGCCCAAGCCAGGCGGGCTATGGCTACACCTTC. It encodes CASSPSQAGYGYTF.

The gene calls are TRBV12-5 and TRBJ2-1; D might be TRBD1 (6 bases). The CDR3 is 14 amino acids. Germline V gene sequence: CDR1 LGHNT, CDR2 FRNRAP. Trimming shortened V by 7 bases and J by 4 bases, and 14 bases separated the two germline ends. CDR3 amino acids: CASAQPQGYNEQFF. DNA for the CDR3: TGTGCTAGTGCCCAGCCTCAGGGGTACAATGAGCAGTTCTTC.

V gene TRBV7-8 combines with J gene TRBJ2-1; 16 positions match TRBD2. The assigned J gene may be wrong: the sequence end matches TRBJ2-7 better. Germline values: CDR1 SGHVS, CDR2 FQNEAQ. CDR3 length: 16 residues. CDR3 in DNA: TGTGCCAGCAGCTTAGCAGGGACTAGCGGGAGGGGCGAGCAGTACTTC. This encodes CASSLAGTSGRGEQYF.

This rearrangement joins TRBV2 to TRBJ1-1; the match to TRBD1 covers 7 bases. Germline V gene data show CDR1 as SNHLY and CDR2 as FYNNEI. With V trimmed by 6 bases and J by 0 bases, 4 bases remained unmatched. This CDR3 spans 14 amino acids. The CDR3 spells CASRGDSMNTEAFF. DNA for the CDR3: TGTGCCAGCAGAGGGGACAGTATGAACACTGAAGCTTTCTTT. Supplemented by reference TRBV2 and TRBJ1-1, the full variable domain reads EPEVTQTPSHQVTQMGQEVILRCVPISNHLYFYWYRQILGQKVEFLVSFYNNEISEKSEIFDDQFSVERPDGSNFTLKIRSTKLEDSAMYFCASRGDSMNTEAFFGQGTRLTVV.

This rearrangement joins TRBV20-1 to TRBJ2-1, with TRBD2 matching over 8 bases. CDR1 and CDR2 (germline): DFQATT, SNEGSKA (reference sequence). The CDR3 runs 14 residues. Trimming at V came to 2 bases and at J to 3 bases, leaving 3 bases not matched to a gene. CDR3 coding DNA: TGCAGTGCTAGAAGAAGCGGGGGCTACAATGAGCAGTTCTTC. It is translated as CSARRSGGYNEQFF.

The rearrangement joins TRBV18 to TRBJ1-4, with no clear D. CDR3 length: 15 residues. Between the trimmed V and J ends, which lost 2 bases and 11 bases, there was a span of 18 bases. In germline, CDR1 is KGHSH, CDR2 LQKENI. CDR3 DNA sequence: TGTGCCAGCTCACCATTGGAGGGCACCCCTGAGAAACTGTTTTTT. Protein: CASSPLEGTPEKLFF. Variable domain in full (rest from reference TRBV18 and TRBJ1-4): NAGVMQNPRHLVRRRGQEARLRCSPMKGHSHVYWYRQLPEEGLKFMVYLQKENIIDESGMPKERFSAEFPKEGPSILRIQQVVRGDSAAYFCASSPLEGTPEKLFFGSGTQLSVL.